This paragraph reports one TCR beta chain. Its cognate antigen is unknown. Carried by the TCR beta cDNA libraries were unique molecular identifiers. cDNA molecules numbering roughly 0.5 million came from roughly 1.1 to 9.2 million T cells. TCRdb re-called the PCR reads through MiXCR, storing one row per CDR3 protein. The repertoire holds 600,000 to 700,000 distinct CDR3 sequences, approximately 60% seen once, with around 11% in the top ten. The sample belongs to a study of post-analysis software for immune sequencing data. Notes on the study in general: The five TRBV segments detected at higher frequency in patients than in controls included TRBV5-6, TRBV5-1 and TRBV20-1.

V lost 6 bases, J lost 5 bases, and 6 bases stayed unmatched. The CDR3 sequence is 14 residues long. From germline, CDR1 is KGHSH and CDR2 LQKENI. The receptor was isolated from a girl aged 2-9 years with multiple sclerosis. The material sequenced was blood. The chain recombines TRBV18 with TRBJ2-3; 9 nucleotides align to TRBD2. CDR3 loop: CASSSLAGEDTQYF. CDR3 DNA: TGTGCCAGCTCCAGTTTAGCGGGAGAAGATACGCAGTATTTT.